The 32 T cell receptor beta chains reported below all come from one sample, sequenced in a study of OX40 agonist ivuxolimab in advanced cancers. Clones were sequenced by immunoSEQ multiplex PCR, and TCRdb holds only the in-frame ones, with some missing. The repertoire holds 83,000 or so clones, with roughly four fifths as singletons. The specimen was CD4+ or CD8+ T cells sorted from blood, collected in a trial of the OX40 agonist ivuxolimab. The source of these receptors is an adult with an advanced solid tumor such as melanoma, head and neck, liver or kidney cancer.

This chain uses TRBV7-3 with TRBJ2-5; tentative D call: TRBD2 (5 bases). CDR1 is SGHTA, CDR2 FQGTGA, per germline. The CDR3 extends over 13 amino acids. The ends were cut back, 1 base at V and 5 bases at J, with 8 bases in the middle. For the CDR3, the DNA is TGTGCCAGCAGCTTAAATCGCGGGGAGACCCAGTACTTC. Encoded protein: CASSLNRGETQYF. The entire variable domain, with the rest obtained from reference TRBV7-3 and TRBJ2-5, is as follows: GAGVSQTPSNKVTEKGKYVELRCDPISGHTALYWYRQSLGQGPEFLIYFQGTGAADDSGLPNDRFFAVRPEGSVSTLKIQRTERGDSAVYLCASSLNRGETQYFGPGTRLLVL.

This chain uses TRBV5-1 with TRBJ2-7, with unresolved D. V was cut by 0 bases and J by 4 bases, with 17 bases left in between. Germline V gene lookup returns CDR1 SGHRS and CDR2 YFSETQ. There are 16 residues in the CDR3. CDR3 protein: CASSLDWDRSFYEQYF. The CDR3 DNA reads as TGCGCCAGCAGCTTGGATTGGGATCGAAGTTTTTACGAGCAGTACTTC.

The chain combines TRBV6-1 with TRBJ2-3; either TRBD1 or TRBD2 may fit D (5 bases each). Trimming shortened V by 9 bases and J by 4 bases, and 17 bases separated the two germline ends. The CDR3 has 14 residues. In germline, CDR1 is MNHNS, CDR2 SASEGT. The CDR3: CASTPSRGSDTQYF. CDR3 sequence (DNA): TGTGCCAGTACTCCTAGTCGGGGCTCAGATACGCAGTATTTT.

The V call is TRBV28, the J call TRBJ2-7; D is possibly TRBD2 (7 bases). The CDR3 covers 16 residues. Germline V lookup: CDR1 MDHEN, CDR2 SYDVKM. V gave up 7 bases and J gave up 0 bases, with 19 bases separating them. The CDR3 nucleotides are TGTGCCAGCATCGATTTTCTAGGGGGGGCCTCCTACGAGCAGTACTTC. Translated, it gives CASIDFLGGASYEQYF.

The genes are TRBV7-9 and TRBJ1-4; D uncertain. This CDR3 region has 15 residues. Germline V gene data show CDR1 as SEHNR and CDR2 as FQNEAQ (reference sequence). The V gene lost 5 bases and the J gene lost 0 bases, with 10 bases spanning the gap. CDR3 residues: CASSPLVATNEKLFF. Written as DNA, the CDR3 is TGTGCCAGCAGCCCCCTGGTTGCAACTAATGAAAAACTGTTTTTT. Combining the CDR3 with reference TRBV7-9 and TRBJ1-4 gives the whole variable domain DTGVSQNPRHKITKRGQNVTFRCDPISEHNRLYWYRQTLGQGPEFLTYFQNEAQLEKSRLLSDRFSAERPKGSFSTLEIQRTEQGDSAMYLCASSPLVATNEKLFFGSGTQLSVL.

This chain joins TRBV30 and TRBJ2-1; D remains ambiguous. Germline V gives CDR1 GTSNPN, CDR2 SVGIG (reference sequence). Trimming stripped 0 bases from V and 7 bases from J, with 7 bases between. The CDR3 is 12 amino acids. CDR3 in amino acids: CAWSVIGNEQFF. The CDR3 DNA sequence: TGTGCCTGGAGTGTCATAGGGAATGAGCAGTTCTTC. Based on the CDR3 plus reference TRBV30 and TRBJ2-1, the full variable domain is SQTIHQWPATLVQPVGSPLSLECTVEGTSNPNLYWYRQAAGRGLQLLFYSVGIGQISSEVPQNLSASRPQDRQFILSSKKLLLSDSGFYLCAWSVIGNEQFFGPGTRLTVL.

The rearrangement joins TRBV6-4 to TRBJ2-3; 10 bases are shared with TRBD2. The ends lost 0 bases at V and 2 bases at J; junction bases unmatched: 2. CDR1 and CDR2 (germline): MRHNA, SNTAGT. This CDR3 comprises 16 residues. The CDR3 DNA is TGTGCCAGCAGTGACTCGAGCGGGGGGGCCACAGATACGCAGTATTTT. The encoded protein is CASSDSSGGATDTQYF.

This clone was found once. The chain employs TRBV6-6 and TRBJ2-1, with 8 bases identical to TRBD2. J was trimmed by 10 bases and V by 4 bases; bases with no gene match: 3. The germline V gene has CDR1 MNHNY and CDR2 SVGAGI (reference sequence). The CDR3 sequence is 12 residues long. CDR3 amino acids: CASSSKRGEQFF. CDR3 DNA: TGTGCCAGCAGTTCAAAGCGGGGGGAGCAGTTCTTC.

This chain uses TRBV2 with TRBJ1-6; perhaps TRBD1 as D (6 bases). Germline CDR1 reads SNHLY; CDR2 reads FYNNEI. The CDR3 contains 19 residues. V was pared by 6 bases and J by 1 base, with 22 bases between. CDR3 DNA: TGTGCCAGCAGGGAGGGACAAGACCAGGGTCGGTCCTATAATTCACCCCTCCACTTT. It codes for CASREGQDQGRSYNSPLHF.

The V and J genes are TRBV5-4 and TRBJ2-3, with 8 bases aligning to TRBD1. The CDR3 contains 15 residues. The V gene end was trimmed by 4 bases and the J gene end by 4 bases; junction bases not matched to a gene: 8. Germline CDR1 and CDR2: SGHNT and YYREEE (reference sequence). The CDR3: CASSTPGGIADTQYF. The CDR3 DNA sequence: TGTGCCAGCAGCACACCAGGGGGCATCGCAGATACGCAGTATTTT.

The J gene is TRBJ2-2, the V gene TRBV12-5, with D unresolved. There are 16 residues in the CDR3. V lost 2 bases, J lost 5 bases, and 15 bases lay in between. Per germline, CDR1 LGHNT and CDR2 FRNRAP. CDR3 DNA sequence: TGTGCTAGTGGTTTGTGGGATCTGTCTAAAACCGGGGAGCTGTTTTTT. It yields the protein CASGLWDLSKTGELFF.

The J gene is TRBJ2-1, the V gene TRBV19; 15 bases are a match to TRBD2. This CDR3 is built from 15 residues. V lost 5 bases, J lost 8 bases, and 4 bases stayed unmatched. Germline values: CDR1 LNHDA, CDR2 SQIVND (reference sequence). The CDR3 DNA sequence: TGTGCCAGTAGTCCGGGACTAGCGGGGGGAGATGAGCAGTTCTTC. Its translation: CASSPGLAGGDEQFF.

The chain employs TRBV28 and TRBJ1-2, with TRBD1 matching over 8 bases. J lost 2 bases, V lost 2 bases, and 10 bases had no gene match. Germline CDR1 is MDHEN and CDR2 is SYDVKM. The CDR3 is 17 amino acids. The CDR3 coding sequence is TGTGCCAGCAGTTTAAGTTCGTGGAGGACAGGGAACTATGGCTACACCTTC. It codes for CASSLSSWRTGNYGYTF.

In this sample, this clone turned up a few times. DNA of the CDR3: TGTGCCAGCAGCTTAGTGCGGGTTGGTAATTCACCCCTCCACTTT. This translates into CASSLVRVGNSPLHF. This chain connects TRBV7-2 to TRBJ1-6, with D unclear. Per germline, CDR1 SGHTA and CDR2 FQGNSA. CDR3 size: 15 residues. The V end lost 1 base, the J end lost 6 bases, and 10 bases lay between the germline ends.

The chain recombines TRBV28 with TRBJ2-7; 9 bases are a match to TRBD1. The CDR3 contains 15 residues. V lost 5 bases to trimming and J lost 6 bases; unmatched junction nucleotides: 11. Germline V gene sequence: CDR1 MDHEN, CDR2 SYDVKM. CDR3 DNA: TGTGCCAGCAGTCTGAACAGGGGGCGCGGATTCGAGCAGTACTTC. Translated: CASSLNRGRGFEQYF.

The chain uses TRBV19 and TRBJ2-5; D gene uncertain. CDR1 LNHDA and CDR2 SQIVND come from the germline V gene (reference sequence). The CDR3 is 11 amino acids. V lost 1 base and J lost 5, with 2 bases in between. CDR3 loop: CASSIAETQYF. The CDR3 DNA sequence: TGTGCCAGTAGTATAGCTGAGACCCAGTACTTC.

The CDR3 is CASSTGQGGVYGYTF. As DNA, the CDR3 is TGTGCCAGCAGCACCGGACAGGGGGGGGTCTATGGCTACACCTTC. The chain employs TRBV5-4 and TRBJ1-2; 10 bases line up with TRBD1. The CDR3 contains 15 residues. Germline V CDR1 and CDR2: SGHNT, YYREEE (reference sequence). The junction had 7 bases not matched to a gene; V was cut back by 4 bases and J by 4 bases.

This chain connects TRBV28 to TRBJ2-1; 8 bases map to TRBD1. The CDR3 runs to 15 residues. V was pared by 0 bases and J by 6 bases, with 4 bases of the junction left unmatched. Germline V gene sequence: CDR1 MDHEN, CDR2 SYDVKM. The DNA for the CDR3 is TGTGCCAGCAGTTTATGGGACAGGGCTTCCAATGAGCAGTTCTTC. Translating gives CASSLWDRASNEQFF.

V is TRBV6-5 and J is TRBJ1-4; no clear D gene. Germline-derived CDR1 and CDR2 are MNHEY and SVGAGI. This CDR3 is 14 amino acids long. Deletions cut 0 bases from V and 3 bases from J, with 5 bases between. CDR3 sequence reads: CASSYSSSNEKLFF. The CDR3 DNA is TGTGCCAGCAGTTACTCTAGTTCTAATGAAAAACTGTTTTTT.

With respect to this clone: An end of the junction does not agree with germline; a read error may underlie this. The chain couples TRBV19 to TRBJ1-2; 9 bases are shared with TRBD1. The CDR3 is 14 residues long. CDR1 is LNHDA and CDR2 is SQIVND in the germline V gene (reference sequence). DNA of the CDR3: TGTGCCAGTAGTACTGACAGGGGGGACTATGGCTACATCTTC. Its translation: CASSTDRGDYGYIF.

The rearrangement links TRBV7-2 to TRBJ1-5, with TRBD1 matching over 7 bases. The germline gives CDR1 SGHTA, CDR2 FQGNSA. The CDR3 is made up of 13 amino acids. V shed 11 bases, J shed 3 bases, and the junction held 7 bases outside the gene matches. The CDR3 is CAGGGTDNQPQHF. CDR3 in DNA: TGTGCCGGGGGTGGGACAGACAATCAGCCCCAGCATTTT.

V gene TRBV28 combines with J gene TRBJ1-5, with D unresolved. The CDR3 runs to 13 residues. Between the trimmed V and J ends, which lost 3 bases and 4 bases, there was a span of 7 bases. Germline lookup yields CDR1 MDHEN and CDR2 SYDVKM. In DNA form, the CDR3 reads TGTGCCAGCAGTTTGTTCGGGAATCAGCCCCAGCATTTT. It specifies CASSLFGNQPQHF.

This clone was detected a few times. The chain uses TRBV19 and TRBJ1-5, with D possibly matching TRBD1 (5 bases). Trimming removed 7 bases from V and 7 bases from J, with 17 bases in between. This CDR3 has 14 amino acids. The germline V gene has CDR1 LNHDA and CDR2 SQIVND (reference sequence). CDR3 bases: TGTGCCAGTACCCTCCGGGGGGTTGGACAGCCCCAGCATTTT. This gives the protein CASTLRGVGQPQHF.

The gene calls are TRBV5-1 and TRBJ2-7; 11 nucleotides agree with TRBD1. V gave up 1 base and J gave up 6 bases; unmatched junction bases: 6. This CDR3 has 15 residues. The germline V gene has CDR1 SGHRS and CDR2 YFSETQ. CDR3 coding DNA: TGCGCCAGCAGCTTGCAGGACAGGGGGCTAGGCGAGCAGTACTTC. Its translation is CASSLQDRGLGEQYF.

V is TRBV2 and J is TRBJ2-5; TRBD2 aligns across 13 bases. The CDR3 is 15 amino acids. J lost 3 bases, V lost 6 bases, and 4 bases had no gene match. Germline V gives CDR1 SNHLY, CDR2 FYNNEI. The CDR3 DNA reads as TGTGCCAGCAGGGCGACTAGCGGGGGGAAAGAGACCCAGTACTTC. Translated, it gives CASRATSGGKETQYF.

The chain uses TRBV15 and TRBJ1-5, with TRBD1 matching 8 bases. CDR3 length equals 14 residues. Trimming cost V 8 bases and J 3 bases; bases outside gene matches: 6. Germline assignment: CDR1 LNHNV and CDR2 YYDKDF (reference sequence). CDR3 nucleotide sequence: TGTGCCACCGGAGACAGGGGACACAATCAGCCCCAGCATTTT. Amino acids: CATGDRGHNQPQHF.

This clone was observed a single time. CDR3 nucleotide sequence: TGTGCCAGCAGCTTAGTTGAGGGGAGGCCCCTCCACTTT. Its protein product is CASSLVEGRPLHF. V gene TRBV7-2 combines with J gene TRBJ1-6; a possible D gene is TRBD1 (5 bases). CDR3 length: 13 amino acids. The ends were cut back, 1 base at V and 13 bases at J, with 11 bases in the middle. Germline V gene lookup returns CDR1 SGHTA and CDR2 FQGNSA.

The J gene is TRBJ1-2, the V gene TRBV28; tentative D call: TRBD1 (5 bases). V shed 6 bases and J shed 0 bases, with 14 bases lying between them. Germline CDR1 reads MDHEN; CDR2 reads SYDVKM. This CDR3 spans 15 amino acids. The CDR3 coding sequence is TGTGCCAGCAGCCGCACAGGAGTAACTAACTATGGCTACACCTTC. This translates into CASSRTGVTNYGYTF.

The chain couples TRBV5-8 to TRBJ1-1; D is unclear. This CDR3 comprises 12 residues. V shed 2 bases and J shed 5 bases, with 7 bases lying between them. Germline V gene data show CDR1 as SGHTS and CDR2 as YDEGEE. The CDR3 spells CASSFLGTEAFF. CDR3 in DNA: TGTGCCAGCAGCTTTTTAGGGACTGAAGCTTTCTTT. Combining the CDR3 with reference TRBV5-8 and TRBJ1-1 gives the whole variable domain EAGVTQSPTHLIKTRGQQATLRCSPISGHTSVYWYQQALGLGLQFLLWYDEGEERNRGNFPPRFSGRQFPNYSSELNVNALELEDSALYLCASSFLGTEAFFGQGTRLTVV.

The chain combines TRBV4-2 with TRBJ1-5, with D maybe TRBD1 (5 bases). Germline assignment: CDR1 LGHNA and CDR2 YNFKEQ. This CDR3 is built from 16 residues. V lost 4 bases, J lost 9 bases, and 22 bases lay in between. The CDR3 nucleotides read TGTGCCAGCAGCCGGAGTTGGGGACCCACCGATGGGCCCCAGCATTTT. Its protein product is CASSRSWGPTDGPQHF.

This chain joins TRBV4-3 and TRBJ1-4; D call uncertain. CDR1 is LGHNA and CDR2 is YSLEER in the germline V gene. Trimming stripped 0 bases from V and 8 bases from J, with 13 bases between. The CDR3 is 15 amino acids. Here the CDR3 reads CASSQDRRVEEKLFF. In DNA, the CDR3 is TGCGCCAGCAGCCAAGATAGAAGGGTCGAGGAAAAACTGTTTTTT.

This chain joins TRBV25-1 and TRBJ2-2, with 7 bases lining up with TRBD1. The CDR3 is 14 residues long. V gave up 6 bases and J gave up 5 bases; unmatched junction bases: 6. Germline V gene data show CDR1 as MGHDK and CDR2 as SYGVNS. CDR3 sequence: CASRPDRETGELFF. CDR3 DNA: TGTGCCAGCAGGCCCGACAGGGAAACCGGGGAGCTGTTTTTT. Supplemented by reference TRBV25-1 and TRBJ2-2, the full variable domain reads EADIYQTPRYLVIGTGKKITLECSQTMGHDKMYWYQQDPGMELHLIHYSYGVNSTEKGDLSSESTVSRIRTEHFPLTLESARPSHTSQYLCASRPDRETGELFFGEGSRLTVL.